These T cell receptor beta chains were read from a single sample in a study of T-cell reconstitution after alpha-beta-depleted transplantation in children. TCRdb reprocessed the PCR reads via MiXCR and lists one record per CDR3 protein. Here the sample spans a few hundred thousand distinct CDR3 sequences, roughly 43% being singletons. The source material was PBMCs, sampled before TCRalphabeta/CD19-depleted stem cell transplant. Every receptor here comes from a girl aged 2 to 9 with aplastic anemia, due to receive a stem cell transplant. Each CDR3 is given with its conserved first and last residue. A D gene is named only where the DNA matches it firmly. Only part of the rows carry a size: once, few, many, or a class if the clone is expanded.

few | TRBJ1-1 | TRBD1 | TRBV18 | TGTGCCAGCTCAGGATCAGGACAGGAACCAGCTTTCTTT | CASSGSGQEPAFF
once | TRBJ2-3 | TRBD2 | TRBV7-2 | TGTGCCAGCAGCTTAGCGACTAGCGGGGGGGCAAGCACAGATACGCAGTATTTT | CASSLATSGGASTDTQYF
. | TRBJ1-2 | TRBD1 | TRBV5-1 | TGCGCCAGCAGCTTTATGGACAGGGCGAACTATGGCTACACCTTC | CASSFMDRANYGYTF
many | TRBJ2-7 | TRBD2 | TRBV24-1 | TGTGCCACCAGTGATGCCCGGACTAGCGGGAGGACACCTTACGAGCAGTACTTC | CATSDARTSGRTPYEQYF
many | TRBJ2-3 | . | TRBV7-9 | TGTGCCAGCAGCAAGGACAGACCCCGCACAGATACGCAGTATTTT | CASSKDRPRTDTQYF
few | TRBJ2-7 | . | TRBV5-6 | TGTGCCAGCAGCTTGGAGTCTCTACCCTCCTACGAGCAGTACTTC | CASSLESLPSYEQYF
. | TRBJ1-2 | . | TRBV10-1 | TGCGCCAGCAGTGAGTCAGGGAACTATGGCTACACCTTC | CASSESGNYGYTF
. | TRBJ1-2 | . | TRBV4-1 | TGCGCCAGCAGCCAAGAGGGACACTATGGCTACACCTTC | CASSQEGHYGYTF
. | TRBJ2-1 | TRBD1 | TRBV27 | TGTGCCAGCAGTTTCGGGACAGGAGTGAATGAGCAGTTCTTC | CASSFGTGVNEQFF
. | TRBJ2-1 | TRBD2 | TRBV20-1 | TGCAGTGCCGGAGGAGCGGGAGCTTACAATGAGCAGTTCTTC | CSAGGAGAYNEQFF
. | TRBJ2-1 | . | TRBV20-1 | TGCAGGATGGACCGGACCGCCTTTAATGAGCAGTTCTTC | CRMDRTAFNEQFF
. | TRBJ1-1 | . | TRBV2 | TGTGCCAGCGGAAAAGAGGGTTTCACTGAAGCTTTCTTT | CASGKEGFTEAFF
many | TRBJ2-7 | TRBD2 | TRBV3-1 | TGTGCCAGCAGCCAAGTTCCGGGACTAGCGGGAGTTGGGGACGGGCAGTACTTC | CASSQVPGLAGVGDGQYF
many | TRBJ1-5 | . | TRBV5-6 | TGTGCCAGCAGCTTCTGGGGGGTGGGTCAGCCCCAGCATTTT | CASSFWGVGQPQHF
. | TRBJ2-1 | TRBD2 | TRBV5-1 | TGCGCCAGCAGCCCCTCGGCTAGCGGAATATACAATGAGCAGTTCTTC | CASSPSASGIYNEQFF
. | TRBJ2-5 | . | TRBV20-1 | TGCAGTGCTAGAGCGGTCAGGGGGGCCCAAGAGACCCAGTACTTC | CSARAVRGAQETQYF
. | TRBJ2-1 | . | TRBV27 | TGTGCCAGCAGTTTACCAATCCCTCGACAGAATTCCTACAATGAGCAGTTCTTC | CASSLPIPRQNSYNEQFF
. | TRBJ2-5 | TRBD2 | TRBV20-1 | TGCAGTGCTAGAGTTCTAGCGGGTGACCAAGAGACCCAGTACTTC | CSARVLAGDQETQYF
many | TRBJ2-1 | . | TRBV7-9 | TGTGCCAGCAGCCACGAAACGAGCCCAAGCAATGAGCAGTTCTTC | CASSHETSPSNEQFF
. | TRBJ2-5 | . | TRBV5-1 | TGCGCCAGCAGCCGGAGTGGTGGGGGCGAGACCCAGTACTTC | CASSRSGGGETQYF
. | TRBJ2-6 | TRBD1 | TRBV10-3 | TGTGCCATCAGCGAGGCACCTAAGACAGGGACGAATATCCGGGGAGCCAACGTCCTGACTTTC | CAISEAPKTGTNIRGANVLTF
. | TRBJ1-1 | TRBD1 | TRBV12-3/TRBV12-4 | TGTGCCAGCAGCCGTGACAGGGTCACTGAAGCTTTCTTT | CASSRDRVTEAFF
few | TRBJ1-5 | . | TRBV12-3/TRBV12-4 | TGTGCCAGCAGTGAATCTTATGACCGTCAGCCCCAGCATTTT | CASSESYDRQPQHF
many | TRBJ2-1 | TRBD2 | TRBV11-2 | TGTGCCAGCAGCTTAGTAACTAGCGGGATGGTTGAGCAGTTCTTC | CASSLVTSGMVEQFF
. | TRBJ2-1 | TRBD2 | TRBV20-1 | TGCAGTGCTAGTGCGGCGGGAGGGAGAGTCTACAATGAGCAGTTCTTC | CSASAAGGRVYNEQFF
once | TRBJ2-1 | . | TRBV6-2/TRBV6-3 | TGTGCCAGCAGTTACTTACCTCAGCACGGGGAATCAGGCAATGAGCAGTTCTTC | CASSYLPQHGESGNEQFF
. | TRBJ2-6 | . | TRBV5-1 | TGCGCCAGCAGCTTGGGGGCAGGATCCTCTGGGGCCAACGTCCTGACTTTC | CASSLGAGSSGANVLTF
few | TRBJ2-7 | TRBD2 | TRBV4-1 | TGCGCCAGCAGCCAAGAGACTAGCGGGGGGAGCTACGAGCAGTACTTC | CASSQETSGGSYEQYF
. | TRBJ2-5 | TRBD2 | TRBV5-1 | TGCGCCAGCAGTCTCGGGACTAGGCAAGAGACCCAGTACTTC | CASSLGTRQETQYF
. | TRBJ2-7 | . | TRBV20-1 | TGCAGTTCCGTAGACTCCCTCTCCTACGAGCAGTACTTC | CSSVDSLSYEQYF
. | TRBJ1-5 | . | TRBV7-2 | TGTGCCAGCAGCCCGGGGACCCATGCCAATCAGCCCCAGCATTTT | CASSPGTHANQPQHF
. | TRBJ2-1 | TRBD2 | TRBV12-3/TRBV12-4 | TGTGCCAGCAGTGGCGGGGGTGGGGTCTCGGATGAGCAGTTCTTC | CASSGGGGVSDEQFF
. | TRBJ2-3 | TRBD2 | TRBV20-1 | TGCAGTGCTATGAGGTCTAGCGGGAGAGAGTTGGGGCAGTATTTT | CSAMRSSGRELGQYF
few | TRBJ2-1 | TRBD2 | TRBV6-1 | TGTGCCAGCAGTGGGGGATGGGGAGCGGGAGAGAACAATGAGCAGTTCTTC | CASSGGWGAGENNEQFF
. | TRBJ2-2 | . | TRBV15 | TGTGCCTCGGGCACCGGGGAGCTGTTTTTT | CASGTGELFF
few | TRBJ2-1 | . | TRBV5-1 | TGCGCCAGCAGCTTGTTGGGGGACAATGAGCAGTTCTTC | CASSLLGDNEQFF
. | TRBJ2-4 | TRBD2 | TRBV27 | TGTGCCAGCAACACCGGGACTAGCGGGGATCAGTACTTC | CASNTGTSGDQYF
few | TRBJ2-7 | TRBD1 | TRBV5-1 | TGCGCCAGCAGCAGGGGACAGGGGGCATCCTACGAGCAGTACTTC | CASSRGQGASYEQYF
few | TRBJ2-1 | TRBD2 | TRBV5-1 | TGCGCCAGCAGCCCAGTGACTAGCGGTCCCTACAATGAGCAGTTCTTC | CASSPVTSGPYNEQFF
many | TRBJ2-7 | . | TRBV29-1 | TGCAGCGTTGAAGTCGGCAGGGAGCAGTACTTC | CSVEVGREQYF
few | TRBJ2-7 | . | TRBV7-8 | TGTGCCAGCAGCTGGGCAAGACAGGTCTCCTACGAGCAGTACTTC | CASSWARQVSYEQYF
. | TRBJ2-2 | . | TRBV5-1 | TGCGCCAGCAGCCCCCAGGCCGGCGACACCGGGGAGCTGTTTTTT | CASSPQAGDTGELFF